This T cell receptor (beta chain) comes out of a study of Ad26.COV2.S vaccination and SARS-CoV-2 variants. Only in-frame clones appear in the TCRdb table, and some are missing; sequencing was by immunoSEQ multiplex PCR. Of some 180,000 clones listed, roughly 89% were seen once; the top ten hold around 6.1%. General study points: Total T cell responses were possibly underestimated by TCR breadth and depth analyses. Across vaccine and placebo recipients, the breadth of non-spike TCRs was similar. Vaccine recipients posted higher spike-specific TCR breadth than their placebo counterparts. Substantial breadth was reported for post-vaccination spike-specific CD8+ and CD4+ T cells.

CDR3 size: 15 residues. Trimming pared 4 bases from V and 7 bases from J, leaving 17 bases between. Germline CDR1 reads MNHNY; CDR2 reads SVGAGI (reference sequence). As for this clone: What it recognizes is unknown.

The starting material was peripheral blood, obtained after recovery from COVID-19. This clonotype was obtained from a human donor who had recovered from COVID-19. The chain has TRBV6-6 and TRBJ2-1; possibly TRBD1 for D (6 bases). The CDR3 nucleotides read TGTGCCAGCAGTTCGGAACAGGGCACGCGAAATGAGCAGTTCTTC. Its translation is CASSSEQGTRNEQFF.